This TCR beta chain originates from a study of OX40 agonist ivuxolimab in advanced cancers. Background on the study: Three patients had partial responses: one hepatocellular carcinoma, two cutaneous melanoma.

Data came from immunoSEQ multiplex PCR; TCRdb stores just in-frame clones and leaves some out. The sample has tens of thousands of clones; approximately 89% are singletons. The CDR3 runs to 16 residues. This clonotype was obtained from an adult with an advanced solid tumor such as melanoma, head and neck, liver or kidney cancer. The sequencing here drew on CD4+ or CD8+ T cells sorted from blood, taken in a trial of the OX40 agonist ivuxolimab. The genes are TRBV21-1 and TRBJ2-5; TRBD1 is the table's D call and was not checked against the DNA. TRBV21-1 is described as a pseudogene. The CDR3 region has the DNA TGTGCCAGCAGCAAAGTCATGACAGGGGGCCAAGAGACCCAGTACTTC. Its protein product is CASSKVMTGGQETQYF.